A single sample gave rise to the 20 T cell receptor beta chains below, sequenced in a study of memory CD4+ T cells and cytomegalovirus serostatus. The sort gate was single viable CD3+CD4+CD8-CD45RO+ cells for memory CD4+ T cells. TCRdb keeps only in-frame clones here, not all; method: immunoSEQ multiplex PCR. The sample holds around 61,000 clones, roughly 82% seen once. The specimen sequenced was memory CD4+ T cells from blood. These receptors originate from an adult in good health and CMV-seronegative.

The CDR3 is CASSLTGRDTQYF. In DNA form, the CDR3 reads TGTGCCAGCAGCCTAACAGGGAGAGATACGCAGTATTTT. The chain employs TRBV13 and TRBJ2-3, with a possible D match to TRBD1 (6 bases). The V end was cut by 5 bases, the J end by 5 bases, with 11 bases between. This CDR3 comprises 13 residues. Germline lookup yields CDR1 PRHDT and CDR2 FYEKMQ (reference sequence).

V gene TRBV5-5 combines with J gene TRBJ1-2; 7 nucleotides agree with TRBD1. With V trimmed by 0 bases and J by 3 bases, 5 bases remained unmatched. CDR1 and CDR2 (germline): SGHKS, YYEKEE (reference sequence). The CDR3 runs to 15 residues. The CDR3 bases are TGTGCCAGCAGCTTGGGACAGGGACTGGACTATGGCTACACCTTC. This codes for CASSLGQGLDYGYTF.

This clone showed up just a few times. The chain's CDR3 is CSVEHLTGFYGYTF. CDR3 in DNA: TGCAGCGTTGAGCACCTGACAGGGTTCTATGGCTACACCTTC. The chain uses TRBV29-1 and TRBJ1-2; TRBD1 matches 7 bases. Unmatched junction bases numbered 8, after V lost 3 bases and J lost 4 bases. Germline CDR1 SQVTM, CDR2 ANQGSEA. The length of the CDR3 is 14 residues.

The chain combines TRBV5-1 with TRBJ1-2; a weak D match, TRBD1 (6 bases). The CDR3 has 14 residues. Between the trimmed V and J ends, which lost 0 bases and 8 bases, there was a span of 14 bases. Germline lookup yields CDR1 SGHRS and CDR2 YFSETQ. The CDR3 region is CASSLGQGRGGYTF. The CDR3, as DNA: TGCGCCAGCAGCTTGGGGCAGGGGAGAGGCGGCTACACCTTC.

The chain couples TRBV5-1 to TRBJ1-4; D is perhaps TRBD1 (5 bases). The CDR3 runs 15 residues. V dropped 3 bases and J dropped 3 bases, with 12 bases sitting between them. The V gene's germline CDR1 is SGHRS and CDR2 YFSETQ. The CDR3 spells CASSSGRGSNEKLFF. CDR3 sequence (DNA): TGCGCCAGCAGCTCGGGGAGGGGTTCTAATGAAAAACTGTTTTTT.

V and J are TRBV6-5 and TRBJ2-5; D is perhaps TRBD2 (6 bases). This CDR3 has 14 residues. Between the trimmed V and J ends, which lost 6 bases and 4 bases, there was a span of 15 bases. Looked up from germline, CDR1 is MNHEY and CDR2 is SVGAGI. CDR3 residues: CASRQLAEGETQYF. As DNA, the CDR3 is TGTGCCAGCAGGCAACTAGCCGAGGGAGAGACCCAGTACTTC.

Points on this clone: Other DNA sequences of this sample code for an identical CDR3. The genes are TRBV5-1 and TRBJ1-2, with 8 bases identical to TRBD1. The CDR3 length is 15 residues. V was pared by 4 bases and J by 5 bases, with 10 bases of the junction left unmatched. The germline V gene has CDR1 SGHRS and CDR2 YFSETQ. The CDR3 bases are TGCGCCAGCAGCCTGGGTGGACAGGGAGGATATGGCTACACCTTC. Protein product: CASSLGGQGGYGYTF.

V usage is TRBV29-1 and J usage is TRBJ2-1, with TRBD2 identical over 11 bases. Germline CDR1 SQVTM, CDR2 ANQGSEA. The CDR3 length is 13 residues. The J segment lost 9 bases and the V segment lost 7 bases, leaving 8 bases of the junction unmatched. The CDR3 sequence is CSARGTSGIEQFF. DNA for the CDR3: TGCAGCGCCCGGGGGACTAGCGGTATTGAGCAGTTCTTC.

The CDR3 region is CASSPVQGSVNGQETQYF. The CDR3 DNA sequence: TGTGCCAGCTCACCTGTTCAGGGATCTGTAAACGGACAAGAGACCCAGTACTTC. The gene calls are TRBV18 and TRBJ2-5; a possible D gene is TRBD1 (5 bases). V lost 3 bases to trimming and J lost 2 bases, with 22 bases between them. This CDR3 region has 18 residues. In germline, CDR1 is KGHSH, CDR2 LQKENI.

The rearrangement uses TRBV11-2 and TRBJ1-5; D is ambiguous. V dropped 1 base and J dropped 3 bases, with 4 bases sitting between them. CDR1 and CDR2 (germline): SGHAT, FQNNGV. The CDR3 extends over 13 amino acids. The CDR3 sequence: CASSLGPNQPQHF. The CDR3 DNA follows: TGTGCCAGCAGCTTAGGCCCCAATCAGCCCCAGCATTTT.

This clone was seen a handful of times. V gene TRBV30 combines with J gene TRBJ1-1; 8 bases fit TRBD1. Germline V gene lookup returns CDR1 GTSNPN and CDR2 SVGIG (reference sequence). J gave up 6 bases and V 5 bases, and 8 bases lay outside the gene matches. The CDR3 consists of 13 residues. The CDR3 sequence is CAWGDRGYAEAFF. DNA for the CDR3: TGTGCCTGGGGAGACAGGGGTTATGCTGAAGCTTTCTTT.

This rearrangement joins TRBV6-5 to TRBJ1-1; a weak D match, TRBD1 (6 bases). V was trimmed by 4 bases and J by 4 bases, leaving 10 bases between them. The length of the CDR3 is 13 residues. Germline V gene lookup returns CDR1 MNHEY and CDR2 SVGAGI. The CDR3 nucleotides are TGTGCCAGCAGTTTCGGCAGGGGCACTGAAGCTTTCTTT. Translated, it gives CASSFGRGTEAFF.

The chain joins TRBV29-1 to TRBJ2-1; perhaps TRBD1 as D (5 bases). V lost 6 bases, J lost 8 bases, and 20 bases lay in between. The germline V gene encodes CDR1 SQVTM and CDR2 ANQGSEA. The CDR3 totals 14 residues. Written as DNA, the CDR3 is TGCAGCGTCGGAAAGCCACCAGGGAACGATGAGCAGTTCTTC. It translates to CSVGKPPGNDEQFF.

The V call is TRBV2, the J call TRBJ2-2, with D unresolved. The CDR3 has 14 amino acids. Per germline, CDR1 SNHLY and CDR2 FYNNEI. Trimming cost V 7 bases and J 2 bases, with 11 bases left between them. In nucleotides, the CDR3 is TGTGCCAGCACAGACCGGAGAAACACCGGGGAGCTGTTTTTT. It is translated as CASTDRRNTGELFF.

The chain carries TRBV5-6 and TRBJ2-7; tentative D call: TRBD2 (7 bases). Germline V gene data show CDR1 as SGHDT and CDR2 as YYEEEE. Trimming took off 4 bases at V and 0 bases at J, with 26 bases between the two ends. The CDR3 runs 19 residues. The CDR3 coding sequence is TGTGCCAGCAGCAGGGGATGGGGTGTGGGGGGCGGGAGCTCCTACGAGCAGTACTTC. It translates to CASSRGWGVGGGSSYEQYF.

The chain is built from TRBV28 and TRBJ1-1, with D unresolved. CDR3 size: 14 residues. Germline CDR1 reads MDHEN; CDR2 reads SYDVKM. Trimming left V 6 bases short and J 7 bases short, with 18 bases between. The CDR3 is CASRNSRSLFEAFF. CDR3 sequence (DNA): TGTGCCAGCAGAAACAGTCGAAGTTTGTTTGAAGCTTTCTTT.

The chain couples TRBV4-2 to TRBJ1-4; perhaps TRBD1 as D (5 bases). Trimming left V 7 bases short and J 4 bases short, with 16 bases between. CDR3 length equals 15 residues. CDR1 LGHNA and CDR2 YNFKEQ come from the germline V gene. CDR3 DNA sequence: TGTGCCAGCAACGGAAGGGGCGCATATAATGAAAAACTGTTTTTT. This encodes CASNGRGAYNEKLFF.

The chain employs TRBV4-3 and TRBJ2-7; D might be TRBD1 or TRBD2, each matching 6 bases. CDR3 length equals 15 residues. Germline CDR1 reads LGHNA; CDR2 reads YSLEER. V shed 1 base and J shed 3 bases, with 13 bases lying between them. CDR3 region: CASSQGRGPLYEQYF. The CDR3 nucleotides read TGCGCCAGCAGCCAAGGACGGGGGCCCCTCTACGAGCAGTACTTC.

The chain joins TRBV16 to TRBJ1-5; D is uncertain. The CDR3 length is 13 residues. Germline V gene lookup returns CDR1 KGHSY and CDR2 FQNENV. CDR3 amino acids: CATRTDSNQPQHF. The CDR3 DNA is TGTGCGACGCGGACGGATAGCAATCAGCCCCAGCATTTT.

J is TRBJ2-7 and V is TRBV6-1, with no clear D. Germline V gives CDR1 MNHNS, CDR2 SASEGT. The CDR3 has 14 amino acids. V dropped 5 bases and J dropped 0 bases, with 11 bases sitting between them. CDR3 bases: TGTGCCAGCAGTCCCCGACTGGACTCCTACGAGCAGTACTTC. This codes for CASSPRLDSYEQYF.